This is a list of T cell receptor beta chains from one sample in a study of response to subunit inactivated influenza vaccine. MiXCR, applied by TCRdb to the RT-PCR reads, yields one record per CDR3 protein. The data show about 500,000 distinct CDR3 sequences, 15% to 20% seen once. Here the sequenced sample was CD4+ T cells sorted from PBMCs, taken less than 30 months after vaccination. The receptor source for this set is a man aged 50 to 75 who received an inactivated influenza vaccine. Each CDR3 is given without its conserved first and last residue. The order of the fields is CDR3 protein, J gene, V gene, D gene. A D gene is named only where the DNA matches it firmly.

CDR3 protein: ASSNGGDEQF; J gene: TRBJ2-1; V gene: TRBV19; D gene: NA
CDR3 protein: ASSPVGTGDRTDKQY; J gene: TRBJ2-3; V gene: TRBV7-8; D gene: NA
CDR3 protein: ASSVGSETQY; J gene: TRBJ2-5; V gene: TRBV9; D gene: NA
CDR3 protein: SARETGQANTGELF; J gene: TRBJ2-2; V gene: TRBV20-1; D gene: TRBD1
CDR3 protein: ASSLNRDRGLGYT; J gene: TRBJ1-2; V gene: TRBV5-5; D gene: TRBD1
CDR3 protein: ASSIYGGTDTQY; J gene: TRBJ2-3; V gene: TRBV28; D gene: NA
CDR3 protein: ASSFGSGGNYGYT; J gene: TRBJ1-2; V gene: TRBV11-2; D gene: NA
CDR3 protein: ASSLLAGSYNSPLH; J gene: TRBJ1-6; V gene: TRBV11-1; D gene: NA
CDR3 protein: ASSLGASGDNEQF; J gene: TRBJ2-1; V gene: TRBV7-9; D gene: TRBD2
CDR3 protein: ASSLWGTEFSEQY; J gene: TRBJ2-7; V gene: TRBV11-2; D gene: TRBD1
CDR3 protein: SVTGTGSNYGYT; J gene: TRBJ1-2; V gene: TRBV29-1; D gene: TRBD1
CDR3 protein: ASSVGGQADTQY; J gene: TRBJ2-3; V gene: TRBV9; D gene: NA
CDR3 protein: ASSAGGRELF; J gene: TRBJ2-2; V gene: TRBV25-1; D gene: TRBD1
CDR3 protein: AMKGEYSEAF; J gene: TRBJ1-1; V gene: TRBV10-3; D gene: NA
CDR3 protein: ASSVGLAGGWGQETQY; J gene: TRBJ2-5; V gene: TRBV9; D gene: TRBD2
CDR3 protein: ASSVAGPPYNEQF; J gene: TRBJ2-1; V gene: TRBV28; D gene: TRBD2
CDR3 protein: ASSLRRENTEAF; J gene: TRBJ1-1; V gene: TRBV5-5; D gene: NA